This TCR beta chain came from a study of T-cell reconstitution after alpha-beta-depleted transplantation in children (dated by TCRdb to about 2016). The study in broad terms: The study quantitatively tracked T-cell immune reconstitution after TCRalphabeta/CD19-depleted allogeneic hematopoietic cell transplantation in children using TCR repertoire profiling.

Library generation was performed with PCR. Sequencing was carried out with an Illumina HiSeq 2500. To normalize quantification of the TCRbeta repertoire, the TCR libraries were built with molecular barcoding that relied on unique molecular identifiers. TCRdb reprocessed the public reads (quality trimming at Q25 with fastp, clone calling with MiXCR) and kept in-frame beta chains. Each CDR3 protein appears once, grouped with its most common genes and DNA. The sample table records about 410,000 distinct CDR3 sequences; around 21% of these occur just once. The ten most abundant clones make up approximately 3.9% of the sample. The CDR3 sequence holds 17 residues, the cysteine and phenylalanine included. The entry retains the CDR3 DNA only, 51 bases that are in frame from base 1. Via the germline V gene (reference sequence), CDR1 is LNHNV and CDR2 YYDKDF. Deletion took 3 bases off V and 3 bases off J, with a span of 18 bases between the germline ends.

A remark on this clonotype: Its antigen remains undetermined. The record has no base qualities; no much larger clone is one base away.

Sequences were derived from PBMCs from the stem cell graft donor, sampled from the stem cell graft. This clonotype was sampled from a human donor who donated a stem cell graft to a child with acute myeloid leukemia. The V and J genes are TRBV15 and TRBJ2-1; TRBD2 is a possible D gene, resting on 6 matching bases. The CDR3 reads CATSRNNAGTYYNEQFF. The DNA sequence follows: TGTGCCACCAGCAGGAATAACGCCGGGACTTACTACAATGAGCAGTTCTTC.